The rows below give T cell receptor beta chains drawn from one sample of a study of glioma-infiltrating T cells. Each CDR3 protein gets one entry after TCRdb re-called the multiplex PCR reads with MiXCR. The table includes a few hundred thousand distinct CDR3 sequences, 41% detected once. The sequenced sample was glioma tissue, nonneoplastic brain tissue, or PBMCs (not recorded which). The receptors were sampled from a human donor with low-grade glioma or glioblastoma, undergoing nonglioma brain surgery, or in good health (not recorded which). CDR3s include the opening cysteine and the closing phenylalanine or tryptophan. D genes are given only for firm matches. The size field is filled for only some rows; it gives once, few, many or a size class.

j_call d_call v_call clone_size cdr3_nt cdr3_aa
TRBJ2-1 TRBD2 TRBV11-2 - TGTGCCAGCAGCCCTATAGCGGGAGTGGGCAAAGAGCAGTTCTTC CASSPIAGVGKEQFF
TRBJ1-2 TRBD1 TRBV7-2 few TGTGCCAGCAGCTTACCCCCCACAGGGGCCTATGGCTACACCTTC CASSLPPTGAYGYTF
TRBJ2-7 - TRBV28 - TGTGCCAGCAGTCTCCCACAGGGTTTGGGCGAGCAGTACTTC CASSLPQGLGEQYF
TRBJ1-1 - TRBV20-1 - TGCAGTGCTAGAGATATCGACAAGGACACTGAAGCTTTCTTT CSARDIDKDTEAFF
TRBJ2-2 - TRBV2 - TGTGCCAGCAATGCCGTCCCCGGGGGGGAGCTGTTTTTT CASNAVPGGELFF
TRBJ2-3 TRBD2 TRBV4-1 - TGCGCCAGCAGCCAAGTGCTAGCGGGACCCACAGATACGCAGTATTTT CASSQVLAGPTDTQYF
TRBJ1-4 - TRBV4-1 - TGCGCCAGCAGCCAACTAGGCGGGATGGGCAAACTGTTTTTT CASSQLGGMGKLFF
TRBJ1-1 TRBD1 TRBV7-9 few TGTGCCACCGACAGGGGAAATATGAACACTGAAGCTTTCTTT CATDRGNMNTEAFF
TRBJ2-3 TRBD2 TRBV4-3 many TGCGCCAGCAGCCTCACTAGCGGAGATACGCAGTATTTT CASSLTSGDTQYF
TRBJ1-6 TRBD1 TRBV20-1 many TGCAGTATAAGAGCCGGGACAGGCTATAATTCACCCCTCCACTTT CSIRAGTGYNSPLHF
TRBJ1-5 - TRBV7-2 - TGTGCCAGCAGCTCGGACTCGCCCAATCAGCCCCAGCATTTT CASSSDSPNQPQHF
TRBJ2-3 - TRBV27 few TGTGCCAGCAGTCTGCCCGGAGATACGCAGTATTTT CASSLPGDTQYF
TRBJ2-1 TRBD2 TRBV4-1 - TGCGCCAGCAGCCAAGATCGTCTAGCGGGAGGTGGTGAGCAGTTCTTC CASSQDRLAGGGEQFF
TRBJ2-5 - TRBV15 few TGTGCCACCAGCAGAGCTTCCGGGACCCAGTACCAAGAGACCCAGTACTTC CATSRASGTQYQETQYF
TRBJ2-5 - TRBV7-9 - TGTGCCAGCAGCCCTCCCTTCTGGGCGGAATACTTC CASSPPFWAEYF
TRBJ2-7 - TRBV7-9 few TGTGCCAGCAGCCCCAGGACCCGGGACTCAAGGGTAAATTTCTACGAGCAGTACTTC CASSPRTRDSRVNFYEQYF
TRBJ2-5 TRBD2 TRBV20-1 once TGCAGTGCCCCAGCTAGCGGGTGGTACCAAGAGACCCAGTGCTTC CSAPASGWYQETQCF
TRBJ2-1 TRBD2 TRBV7-6 - TGTGCCAGCAGCTTAGGTAAAACTAGCGGGAGTATGTTCTACAATGAGCAGTTCTTC CASSLGKTSGSMFYNEQFF
TRBJ2-1 - TRBV28 - TGTGCCAGCAGTCCCTTGGGTAAAGGCGCCTACAATGAGCAGTCCTTC CASSPLGKGAYNEQSF
TRBJ1-5 - TRBV19 few TGTGCCAGCAAGAGGGAGGTTGGGAATCAGCCCCAGCATTTT CASKREVGNQPQHF
TRBJ1-2 TRBD1 TRBV11-2 few TGTGCCAGCAGCGATGGACAGGGCAACGGCTACACCTTC CASSDGQGNGYTF
TRBJ1-5 - TRBV28 - TGTGCCAGCAGAAAACAGCTTCGGCAGCCCCAGCATTTT CASRKQLRQPQHF
TRBJ1-5 - TRBV7-2 many TGTGCCAGCAGCCTAGGGGTCACCAATCAGCCCCAGCATTTT CASSLGVTNQPQHF
TRBJ2-3 - TRBV6-1 many TGTGCCAGCAGTGAGACAAGAGAAGATACGCAGTATTTT CASSETREDTQYF
TRBJ2-3 TRBD2 TRBV6-2/TRBV6-3 - TGTGCCAGCAGTTACTCAGAGCGGGAGAGCACAGATACGCAGTATTTT CASSYSERESTDTQYF
TRBJ2-7 - TRBV27 many TGTGCCAGCAGTTTCCTCCCGGGCTACGAGCAGTACTTC CASSFLPGYEQYF
TRBJ2-5 - TRBV4-1 - TGCGCCAGCAGCCAACCCGACCAGCCCCAAGAGACCCAGTACTTC CASSQPDQPQETQYF
TRBJ1-3 - TRBV3-1 once TGTGCCAGCAGCCTACATCGGACCAAGGGAAACACCATATATTTT CASSLHRTKGNTIYF
TRBJ1-5 - TRBV18 - TGTGCCAGCTCACCACAGGATTATAGCAATCAGCCCCAGCATTTT CASSPQDYSNQPQHF
TRBJ2-3 - TRBV7-2 - TGTGCCAGCAGCCCTTTAGGGGGGGCCAACACAGATACGCAGTATTTT CASSPLGGANTDTQYF
TRBJ2-7 - TRBV27 many TGTGCCAGCAGTTTATGGGCAGGCGACCGATACGAGCAGTACTTC CASSLWAGDRYEQYF
TRBJ2-7 - TRBV5-4 few TGTGCCAGCAGCACGACACCGGACACTTCCTACGAGCAGTACTTC CASSTTPDTSYEQYF
TRBJ2-1 TRBD2 TRBV2 once TGTGCCAGCAGTTTGACTAGCGGCCTGGATGAGCAGTCCTTC CASSLTSGLDEQSF
TRBJ1-3 - TRBV10-3 - TGTGCCATCAGTGAGTCGGCCGCAGCTGGAAACACCATATATTTT CAISESAAAGNTIYF
TRBJ2-1 - TRBV7-8 few TGTGCCAGCAGCTCCCGAACCAATGAGCAGTTCTTC CASSSRTNEQFF
TRBJ1-1 - TRBV27 many TGTGCCAGCAGTTCCGAGACAGGCCCTATCACTGAAGCTTTCTTT CASSSETGPITEAFF
TRBJ2-7 TRBD2 TRBV27 many TGTGCCAGCAGTTGGACGGGAGGGCCCGAGCAGTACTTC CASSWTGGPEQYF
TRBJ2-1 TRBD2 TRBV2 - TGTGCCAGCAGTGAGGGGACTAGCGGGAGTAAGGAGCAGTTCTTC CASSEGTSGSKEQFF
TRBJ2-3 - TRBV7-3 - TGTGCCAGCAGCTCGTCAGCGGGAGATACGCAGTATTTT CASSSSAGDTQYF
TRBJ2-1 TRBD1 TRBV19 few TGTGCCAGTAGTTTAGGGACAGGGGGCTGGAATGAGCAGTTCTTC CASSLGTGGWNEQFF
TRBJ2-3 TRBD1 TRBV4-3 many TGCGCCAGCAGCCAAGGGGGGACAGGGGCAGATACGCAGTATTTT CASSQGGTGADTQYF
TRBJ2-1 - TRBV19 few TGTGCCAGTAGTCCCTTCTATGGTGAGCAGTTCTTC CASSPFYGEQFF
TRBJ1-2 TRBD1 TRBV28 few TGTGCCAGCAGTTTATTTCGTCAGGGGGCGTCCGGAGCTAACTATGGCTACACCTTC CASSLFRQGASGANYGYTF
TRBJ1-1 - TRBV27 once TGTGCCAGCAGCCCCTGGGACGGGCGGGGCACTGAAGCTTTCTTT CASSPWDGRGTEAFF
TRBJ2-5 - TRBV7-2 - TGTGCCAGCAGCTCGGACCAAGAGACCCAGTACTTC CASSSDQETQYF
TRBJ2-7 - TRBV15 few TGTGCCACCAGCAGTGGGGTAATGGGGGCTAGCTCCTACGAGCAGTACTTC CATSSGVMGASSYEQYF
TRBJ1-2 TRBD1 TRBV6-6 few TGTGCCACCTCCCCGGGACAGGTCTTTGGCTACACCTTC CATSPGQVFGYTF